The entry that follows covers one T cell receptor (beta chain) sequence. Its antigen is as yet unknown. Amplification used 60 Vbeta primers and 13 Jbeta primers. Original data processing: The authors later counted 65 million to 80 million unique TCR beta chains, approximately 10 million of them shared. Profiling relied on immunoSEQ multiplex PCR, and the TCRdb table lists in-frame clones only, not all of them. That table supplies the V and J calls and clone size; D and trimming were determined from the DNA. The sample has about 140,000 clones, around 63% seen once. The data originate from a study of cytomegalovirus exposure and HLA in healthy donors. The germline V gene encodes CDR1 MGHRA and CDR2 YSYEKL. Trimming left V 1 base short and J 5 bases short, with 9 bases between. The CDR3 has 14 residues. Study findings and constraints: In a later analysis, HLA-associated beta chains showed higher expansion and lower generation probabilities than comparable chains. Fewer N-insertions than the roughly 670-donor mean were reportedly shown by an Asian-associated ancestry cluster in a later analysis. Reports credit the classifier with highly specific, highly sensitive diagnosis of cytomegalovirus status.

The clonotype comes from a human donor in good health. What was sequenced was PBMCs. The rearrangement links TRBV4-1 to TRBJ2-1, with D perhaps TRBD2 (6 bases). DNA for the CDR3: TGCGCCAGCAGCCAAGGAATAGCGGACAATGAGCAGTTCTTC. Translating gives CASSQGIADNEQFF.